This T cell receptor beta chain stems from a study of beta chain features in type 1 diabetes. Turning to the study itself: Cell yields, age and gender were similar between patients and healthy donors. Study-wide results and caveats: Type 1 diabetes patients had moderately but significantly shorter TCRB CDR3s in all four CD4+ subsets. A closer apparent resemblance between naive, central memory and Treg TCRB repertoires was seen in patients than in healthy donors. There were fewer insertions and more deletions at the VDJ junctions of type 1 diabetes patients.

Every bit of the isolated RNA underwent reverse transcription, so sequencing read expressed TCRB transcripts. Data came from immunoSEQ multiplex PCR; TCRdb stores just in-frame clones and leaves some out. The data contain 45,000 to 60,000 clones, around 45% of them singletons. In the case of this clone: The antigen remains undetermined.

J was trimmed by 6 bases and V by 8 bases; bases with no gene match: 10. CDR1 KGHSH and CDR2 LQKENI come from the germline V gene. The CDR3 consists of 14 residues. J is TRBJ2-1 and V is TRBV18, with 7 bases aligning to TRBD2. The source is a man aged 25 to 45 with type 1 diabetes. What was sequenced was stem cell memory CD4+ T cells from blood. The CDR3 region is CASASGTMGNEQFF. The CDR3, as DNA: TGTGCCAGCGCATCCGGGACTATGGGCAATGAGCAGTTCTTC. Filled out from reference TRBV18 and TRBJ2-1, the complete variable domain reads NAGVMQNPRHLVRRRGQEARLRCSPMKGHSHVYWYRQLPEEGLKFMVYLQKENIIDESGMPKERFSAEFPKEGPSILRIQQVVRGDSAAYFCASASGTMGNEQFFGPGTRLTVL.